These 31 T cell receptor beta chains were sequenced from one sample in a study of blood T cell repertoires in COVID-19. Produced via immunoSEQ multiplex PCR; TCRdb's table is partial and in-frame only. The table includes approximately 210,000 clones, around 84% detected once. Sequenced input: PBMCs or T cells enriched from blood (not recorded which). The receptors come from a man aged 30 to 39 with acute COVID-19.

J is TRBJ2-2 and V is TRBV7-2; 8 bases map to TRBD1. Unmatched junction bases numbered 5, after V lost 8 bases and J lost 6 bases. CDR1 is SGHTA, CDR2 FQGNSA, per germline. This CDR3 region has 13 residues. Here the CDR3 DNA reads TGTGCCAGCTCAAGGACAGGGCCCGGGGAGCTGTTTTTT. Translation gives CASSRTGPGELFF. The complete variable domain, with remaining parts taken from reference TRBV7-2 and TRBJ2-2, reads GAGVSQSPSNKVTEKGKDVELRCDPISGHTALYWYRQSLGQGLEFLIYFQGNSAPDKSGLPSDRFSAERTGGSVSTLTIQRTQQEDSAVYLCASSRTGPGELFFGEGSRLTVL.

This chain connects TRBV7-2 to TRBJ1-1, with unresolved D. The CDR3 covers 13 residues. V lost 1 base to trimming and J lost 8 bases, with 11 bases between them. CDR1 and CDR2 (germline): SGHTA, FQGNSA. The CDR3 sequence is CASSLEVGREAFF. For the CDR3, the DNA is TGTGCCAGCAGCTTAGAGGTAGGGAGAGAAGCTTTCTTT. Together with reference TRBV7-2 and TRBJ1-1, the CDR3 gives the full variable domain: GAGVSQSPSNKVTEKGKDVELRCDPISGHTALYWYRQSLGQGLEFLIYFQGNSAPDKSGLPSDRFSAERTGGSVSTLTIQRTQQEDSAVYLCASSLEVGREAFFGQGTRLTVV.

The chain recombines TRBV18 with TRBJ2-2; TRBD2 might be the D (5 bases). V lost 6 bases and J 7 bases, leaving 18 bases between the germline ends. CDR3 length: 15 residues. Looked up from germline, CDR1 is KGHSH and CDR2 is LQKENI. The CDR3: CASSPGTARIGELFF. The CDR3 nucleotides are TGTGCCAGCTCGCCGGGAACAGCCAGGATCGGGGAGCTGTTTTTT.

The chain couples TRBV9 to TRBJ2-7; TRBD1 matches 11 bases. V trimming: 4 bases; J trimming: 7 bases; junction bases outside the gene matches: 10. The CDR3 has 15 amino acids. Germline loops: CDR1 SGDLS, CDR2 YYNGEE. CDR3 DNA: TGTGCCAGCAGCCGATTGGGACAGGGGGGCGGTGAGCAGTACTTC. This gives the protein CASSRLGQGGGEQYF.

This chain links TRBV27 with TRBJ2-1; 7 nucleotides align to TRBD2. Trimming removed 8 bases from V and 7 bases from J; junction bases left unmatched: 2. There are 11 residues in the CDR3. The germline CDR1 and CDR2 sequences are MNHEY and SMNVEV (reference sequence). DNA for the CDR3: TGTGCCAGCGGGGAGGGGAATGAGCAGTTCTTC. Translating it yields CASGEGNEQFF.

The V gene is TRBV28, the J gene TRBJ2-4, with D unresolved. The V and J ends lost 6 bases and 0 bases respectively, with 9 bases between them. CDR3 length: 14 residues. Germline-derived CDR1 and CDR2 are MDHEN and SYDVKM. In nucleotides, the CDR3 is TGTGCCAGCAGCTGGAGCTTAGCCAAAAACATTCAGTACTTC. It specifies CASSWSLAKNIQYF.

The chain is built from TRBV7-3 and TRBJ2-5; D gene uncertain. The germline V gene has CDR1 SGHTA and CDR2 FQGTGA. The CDR3 sequence is 11 residues long. With 3 bases removed from V and 7 bases from J, the gap between germline ends came to 6 bases. CDR3 in amino acids: CASSFNWTQYF. In DNA, the CDR3 is TGTGCCAGCAGCTTTAATTGGACCCAGTACTTC. Full variable domain (remainder filled in from reference TRBV7-3 and TRBJ2-5): GAGVSQTPSNKVTEKGKYVELRCDPISGHTALYWYRQSLGQGPEFLIYFQGTGAADDSGLPNDRFFAVRPEGSVSTLKIQRTERGDSAVYLCASSFNWTQYFGPGTRLLVL.

This clone was seen more than once but under ten times. This CDR3 reads CASSLGQGFLWPLHF. DNA of the CDR3: TGTGCCAGCAGCTTGGGACAGGGGTTTTTATGGCCCCTCCACTTT. This chain connects TRBV5-6 to TRBJ1-6, with TRBD1 matching 8 bases. The length of the CDR3 is 15 residues. The germline V gene has CDR1 SGHDT and CDR2 YYEEEE. After removal of 0 bases from V and 13 bases from J, the junction contained 9 bases not matched to a gene.

Regarding this clone: Different DNA sequences within this sample yield the same CDR3. The rearrangement links TRBV15 to TRBJ2-7, with 11 bases that match TRBD1. The germline V gene has CDR1 LNHNV and CDR2 YYDKDF (reference sequence). V trimming: 0 bases; J trimming: 3 bases; junction bases outside the gene matches: 1. CDR3 length: 15 residues. CDR3 protein: CATSREGTGGYEQYF. In DNA, the CDR3 is TGTGCCACCAGCAGAGAGGGGACAGGGGGCTACGAGCAGTACTTC.

This chain connects TRBV19 to TRBJ2-2, with 9 bases identical to TRBD1. V shed 4 bases, J shed 5 bases, and the junction held 5 bases outside the gene matches. Germline V gives CDR1 LNHDA, CDR2 SQIVND (reference sequence). The CDR3 has 15 amino acids. The CDR3 sequence is CASSKTGGVTGELFF. As DNA, the CDR3 is TGTGCCAGTAGTAAGACAGGGGGGGTAACCGGGGAGCTGTTTTTT. The full variable domain, with the rest looked up from reference TRBV19 and TRBJ2-2, is DGGITQSPKYLFRKEGQNVTLSCEQNLNHDAMYWYRQDPGQGLRLIYYSQIVNDFQKGDIAEGYSVSREKKESFPLTVTSAQKNPTAFYLCASSKTGGVTGELFFGEGSRLTVL.

The rearrangement uses TRBV7-6 and TRBJ2-3, with D maybe TRBD2 (5 bases). V dropped 5 bases and J dropped 0 bases, with 15 bases sitting between them. Germline V gene sequence: CDR1 SGHVS, CDR2 FNYEAQ. The CDR3 runs to 16 residues. The CDR3 sequence: CASSTRSGYSTDTQYF. CDR3 sequence (DNA): TGTGCCAGCAGCACAAGGAGCGGATATAGCACAGATACGCAGTATTTT.

The V and J genes are TRBV6-5 and TRBJ1-2; D is unclear. The CDR3 is 12 amino acids. From germline, CDR1 is MNHEY and CDR2 SVGAGI. Trimming cost V 2 bases and J 4 bases, with 5 bases left between them. The CDR3 loop reads CASSYPSYGYTF. In DNA form, the CDR3 reads TGTGCCAGCAGTTACCCCAGCTATGGCTACACCTTC.

The V gene is TRBV2, the J gene TRBJ2-1; D might be TRBD2 (5 bases). V dropped 1 base and J dropped 10 bases, with 11 bases sitting between them. The CDR3 has 13 residues. The germline gives CDR1 SNHLY, CDR2 FYNNEI. The DNA for the CDR3 is TGTGCCAGCAGTGAAGAGGTAACGGGGGAGCAGTTCTTC. Amino acid sequence: CASSEEVTGEQFF. Full variable domain (rest looked up from reference TRBV2 and TRBJ2-1): EPEVTQTPSHQVTQMGQEVILRCVPISNHLYFYWYRQILGQKVEFLVSFYNNEISEKSEIFDDQFSVERPDGSNFTLKIRSTKLEDSAMYFCASSEEVTGEQFFGPGTRLTVL.

V is TRBV27 and J is TRBJ1-2; 7 bases line up with TRBD1. The V gene end was trimmed by 5 bases and the J gene end by 7 bases; junction bases not matched to a gene: 7. CDR3 size: 13 residues. Germline V lookup: CDR1 MNHEY, CDR2 SMNVEV (reference sequence). The CDR3 is CASSGGQAAGYTF. The CDR3 nucleotides read TGTGCCAGCAGTGGTGGACAGGCGGCTGGCTACACCTTC.

This sequence joins TRBV6-5 and TRBJ2-7; D is undetermined. The CDR3 is 15 amino acids. Trimming cost V 2 bases and J 3 bases, with 14 bases left between them. Germline assignment: CDR1 MNHEY and CDR2 SVGAGI. The CDR3 nucleotides read TGTGCCAGCAGTTACACGTTAGGAGTTCGCTACGAGCAGTACTTC. Amino acids: CASSYTLGVRYEQYF.

This clone appeared a few times. This chain links TRBV6-4 with TRBJ2-3, with unresolved D. The ends were cut back, 2 bases at V and 3 bases at J, with 6 bases in the middle. The germline gives CDR1 MRHNA, CDR2 SNTAGT. This CDR3 has 13 amino acids. The CDR3 reads CASSDKSTDTQYF. The CDR3 coding sequence is TGTGCCAGCAGTGACAAATCGACAGATACGCAGTATTTT.

The CDR3 nucleotides read TGTGCCAGCAGCTTAAGTACAGGAGGAGGGGAGACCCAGTACTTC. Translation: CASSLSTGGGETQYF. The rearrangement joins TRBV11-2 to TRBJ2-5; a weak D match, TRBD2 (6 bases). V dropped 2 bases and J dropped 5 bases, with 15 bases sitting between them. Per germline, CDR1 SGHAT and CDR2 FQNNGV. The CDR3 spans 15 residues. The variable domain in full, completed from reference TRBV11-2 and TRBJ2-5, reads EAGVAQSPRYKIIEKRQSVAFWCNPISGHATLYWYQQILGQGPKLLIQFQNNGVVDDSQLPKDRFSAERLKGVDSTLKIQPAKLEDSAVYLCASSLSTGGGETQYFGPGTRLLVL.

This clone was observed a handful of times. V is TRBV9 and J is TRBJ2-6; 8 nucleotides line up with TRBD1. Trimming cost V 3 bases and J 1 base; bases outside gene matches: 6. Germline assignment: CDR1 SGDLS and CDR2 YYNGEE. The CDR3 consists of 17 residues. The CDR3 DNA reads TGTGCCAGCAGCGCCCGACAGGGGTGGTCTGGGGCCAACGTCCTGACTTTC. As protein: CASSARQGWSGANVLTF.

This chain links TRBV7-5 with TRBJ1-2. TRBV7-5 is designated a pseudogene. The CDR3 contains 14 residues. CDR3 bases: TGTGTCAGAACCAGAGGGGGGGGGACCTATGGCTACACCTTC. Encoded protein: CVRTRGGGTYGYTF.

CDR3 bases: TGCGCCAGCAGCTTGGGAGTAGCGGGGGCCGGGGAGCTGTTTTTT. Translation: CASSLGVAGAGELFF. The chain couples TRBV5-1 to TRBJ2-2; 9 positions agree with TRBD2. Germline assignment: CDR1 SGHRS and CDR2 YFSETQ. The CDR3 spans 15 residues. V lost 0 bases to trimming and J lost 6 bases; unmatched junction nucleotides: 3.

The chain joins TRBV27 to TRBJ2-7, with a possible D match to TRBD2 (6 bases). Germline-derived CDR1 and CDR2 are MNHEY and SMNVEV (reference sequence). V lost 5 bases, J lost 6 bases, and 17 bases lay in between. The CDR3 length is 14 residues. CDR3: CASSPGLPPREQYF. CDR3 coding DNA: TGTGCCAGCAGTCCGGGACTTCCACCGCGCGAGCAGTACTTC.

This chain joins TRBV2 and TRBJ1-4; D possibly corresponds to TRBD1 (5 bases). The ends were cut back, 6 bases at V and 0 bases at J, with 8 bases in the middle. Germline V gene data show CDR1 as SNHLY and CDR2 as FYNNEI. The CDR3 runs 14 residues. This CDR3 is CASSRTTTNEKLFF. CDR3 nucleotides: TGTGCCAGCAGCAGGACAACAACTAATGAAAAACTGTTTTTT.

This clone has more than one count but fewer than ten. This chain uses TRBV6-5 with TRBJ1-4; D is perhaps TRBD1 (5 bases). Germline V gene sequence: CDR1 MNHEY, CDR2 SVGAGI. CDR3 size: 16 residues. V was trimmed by 0 bases and J by 6 bases, leaving 14 bases between them. CDR3 sequence (DNA): TGTGCCAGCAGTTACTCGACGGGGGGAGGGTATGAAAAACTGTTTTTT. This sequence encodes CASSYSTGGGYEKLFF.

The genes are TRBV7-9 and TRBJ1-6; D is unresolved. The germline V gene encodes CDR1 SEHNR and CDR2 FQNEAQ (reference sequence). The CDR3 is 14 residues long. V was shortened by 5 bases and J by 6 bases, with 11 bases between the two germline ends. The CDR3 bases are TGTGCCAGCAGCCCCGAGGCCCCTAATTCACCCCTCCACTTT. Its translation is CASSPEAPNSPLHF.

The gene calls are TRBV18 and TRBJ2-5, with TRBD2 matching over 8 bases. CDR1 and CDR2 from the germline V gene are KGHSH and LQKENI. The CDR3 is 13 residues long. V lost 3 bases, J lost 5 bases, and 2 bases stayed unmatched. Written as DNA, the CDR3 is TGTGCCAGCTCACCCCCGGGGGGGGAGACCCAGTACTTC. It is translated as CASSPPGGETQYF.

The chain couples TRBV6-4 to TRBJ2-7, with D maybe TRBD2 (6 bases). Germline values: CDR1 MRHNA, CDR2 SNTAGT. V dropped 5 bases and J dropped 4 bases, with 15 bases sitting between them. The CDR3 extends over 14 amino acids. CDR3 region: CASSSRLGVYEQYF. The CDR3 nucleotides read TGTGCCAGCAGTTCCCGACTAGGGGTGTACGAGCAGTACTTC.

V is TRBV7-2 and J is TRBJ2-2, with no clear D. The CDR3 has 13 amino acids. Germline CDR1 and CDR2: SGHTA and FQGNSA. With 3 bases removed from V and 5 bases from J, the gap between germline ends came to 7 bases. DNA of the CDR3: TGTGCCAGCAGCTTTTCCATGACCGGGGAGCTGTTTTTT. Translated, it gives CASSFSMTGELFF.

The rearrangement joins TRBV9 to TRBJ2-5, with 8 positions matching TRBD2. Germline values: CDR1 SGDLS, CDR2 YYNGEE. With V trimmed by 0 bases and J by 2 bases, 6 bases remained unmatched. The CDR3 runs 16 residues. The CDR3 nucleotides are TGTGCCAGCAGCGTAGAAGGTAGCGGGGCTCAAGAGACCCAGTACTTC. Translating gives CASSVEGSGAQETQYF.

This chain uses TRBV27 with TRBJ2-1; TRBD2 might be the D (6 bases). V gave up 7 bases and J gave up 12 bases, with 19 bases separating them. CDR1 is MNHEY, CDR2 SMNVEV, per germline (reference sequence). The CDR3 sequence is 13 residues long. The CDR3 bases are TGTGCCAGCACCCCCGGGGCGGGAAGCGGGCAGTTCTTC. Translation gives CASTPGAGSGQFF.

The rearrangement uses TRBV30 and TRBJ2-1; 12 bases are shared with TRBD2. The CDR3 covers 14 residues. Unmatched junction bases numbered 1, after V lost 5 bases and J lost 2 bases. Germline assignment: CDR1 GTSNPN and CDR2 SVGIG (reference sequence). The CDR3 nucleotides are TGTGCCTGGGGACTAGCGGGGACCTACAATGAGCAGTTCTTC. Residues: CAWGLAGTYNEQFF.

The chain has TRBV29-1 and TRBJ2-1; unclear D gene. Germline CDR1 is SQVTM and CDR2 is ANQGSEA. V dropped 7 bases and J dropped 3 bases, with 19 bases sitting between them. The CDR3 loop spans 15 amino acids. CDR3 protein: CSALPPGSDYNEQFF. The DNA for the CDR3 is TGCAGCGCCCTGCCTCCAGGTTCCGACTACAATGAGCAGTTCTTC.